These 4 T cell receptor beta chains were all obtained from the same sample, sequenced in a study of immune characterization of retroperitoneal liposarcoma. A single record per CDR3 protein comes from TCRdb applying MiXCR to the PCR reads. The table has 3,000 to 4,000 distinct CDR3 sequences, around 48% seen once. Sequenced input: tumor tissue. The receptor set was obtained from a male donor with retroperitoneal liposarcoma.

By sample fraction, this clonotype is medium-sized. The rearrangement links TRBV7-8 to TRBJ2-1; the match to TRBD2 covers 15 bases. Losses at the gene ends were 5 bases for V and 7 bases for J; bases not matched to a gene: 3. CDR1 and CDR2 (germline): SGHVS, FQNEAQ. This CDR3 contains 15 residues. The CDR3 nucleotides are TGTGCCAGCAGCCTCGGGACTAGCGGGAGGAATGAGCAGTTCTTC. It codes for CASSLGTSGRNEQFF.

This clonotype has just a few counts. The chain uses TRBV6-1 and TRBJ1-5, with no clear D. Germline CDR1 is MNHNS and CDR2 is SASEGT. V was shortened by 4 bases and J by 2 bases, with 6 bases between the two germline ends. CDR3 length equals 13 residues. The chain's CDR3 is CASSGGGNQPQHF. In nucleotides, the CDR3 is TGTGCCAGCAGTGGGGGAGGCAATCAGCCCCAGCATTTT.

This clonotype was seen a handful of times. The rearrangement joins TRBV6-1 to TRBJ1-1; D unresolved. Germline loops: CDR1 MNHNS, CDR2 SASEGT. The length of the CDR3 is 14 residues. The germline V and J ends were trimmed by 6 bases and 1 base, with 12 bases remaining between them. CDR3 loop: CASRPAGRNTEAFF. CDR3 in DNA: TGTGCCAGCAGACCGGCCGGACGGAACACTGAAGCTTTCTTT.

The chain couples TRBV12-3 or TRBV12-4 to TRBJ2-1; no clear D gene. Near its end, the DNA agrees better with TRBJ2-7, so the J call may be wrong. The CDR3 contains 13 residues. Here the CDR3 reads CASSLSELGEQYF. Here the CDR3 DNA reads TGTGCCAGCAGTTTATCAGAGCTCGGCGAGCAGTACTTC.